Included here is one T cell receptor (beta chain) sequence, with context. Its cognate antigen has yet to be identified. No qualities accompany the bases; no much larger clone lies one base away. The cohort comprised some 700 healthy bone marrow donors. Cohort members were all nominally healthy when sampled, although unrecorded immune exposures were likely present. The donor was CMV seronegative and was included in the group of about 400 seronegative cohort members. Each donor provided a peripheral blood sample, and peripheral blood mononuclear cells were used for TCR beta sequencing. The Qiagen DNeasy Blood Extraction Kit was used to extract genomic DNA from the blood cell samples. This entry belongs to a study of cytomegalovirus exposure and HLA in healthy donors (dated by TCRdb to 2015 to 2018). Background on the whole study: An earlier analysis of 587 of the donors reported around 280 Gb of sequence data and around 100 million unique TCR beta sequences obtained from 180 million or so T cells. An early release that covered around 590 HLA-typed donors contained about 300 gigabases of sequencing data and around 80 million unique TCR sequences. The genetic ancestry cluster associated with self-reported Caucasian donors included about 81% of the 398 genotyped donors. The study combined high-throughput TCR immunosequencing, statistical association of individual TCRs with disease status, and machine learning to predict cytomegalovirus infection status. Every repertoire in the discovery cohort had been generated on one and the same sequencing platform. Genome-wide SNP genotypes for about 55% of the 666 donors were used in a later genetic analysis, which treated that subset as a discovery cohort. The study used immunosequencing to profile the T cell repertoires of 600 to 850 subjects and linked those repertoires to cytomegalovirus serostatus. HLA typing included class I and class II loci at four-digit resolution. A separate validation cohort of over a hundred different subjects was used in addition to the approximately 670-subject first cohort. To decide whether each TCR beta V gene segment behaved as functional or pseudogenic, an earlier analysis of fewer than 750 of the donors relied on high-throughput TCR beta sequencing. The study aimed to test whether signatures of past pathogen exposure could be identified by cataloging public T cell receptors. Several DR-DQ haplotypes were handled as single units for association and clustering, since linkage in the cohort was strong. On average, approximately 250,000 unique TCR beta nucleotide sequences were sequenced per donor among roughly 430 genotyped donors of the cohort, with around 19% of those sequences being non-productive. Rather than using new phenotypic data, the later analysis identified candidate immune exposures from TCR beta sequences and from how often those sequences occurred across donors. Donor age, sex, ethnicity and CMV serostatus were compiled together with the repertoire data. Typing coverage varied by locus: 629-630 donors for A, B, C, DRB1 and DQB1; more than 500 for DQA1; around 610 for DPA1; fewer than 480 for DPB1. A later analysis re-analyzed previously published TCR beta repertoires from 550 to 700 donors and added high-resolution HLA genotyping to study TCR occurrence patterns.

What the work shows at the level of the full study, not this receptor alone: A group of highly shared sequence variants was considered likely to be a technical artifact of the sequencing pipeline. The classifier was reported to diagnose cytomegalovirus status with high specificity and sensitivity in both the original and validation cohorts. The study listed 164 TCR beta chains as associated with cytomegalovirus. In a later analysis, the rate of TCR association differed among HLA loci, with DRB1 alleles having the most associated TCRs and HLA-C alleles having the fewest. A later genetic analysis associated a missense DCLRE1C variant with V-gene and J-gene trimming of TCR beta chains, and an independent cohort replicated the association. In vitro tests confirmed that a few of the cytomegalovirus-associated TCR beta chains recognize cytomegalovirus antigens. The presence/absence analyses assumed that sequencing depth was roughly uniform across donors, and that assumption may not be true. According to the authors, the approach could potentially be generalized to other disease states and immunological phenotypes. At a false discovery rate of 0.05, a later analysis linked about 16,000 TCR beta sequences to specific HLA alleles. In a later analysis, most CMV-associated TCR beta chains were found to appear HLA-restricted, with HLA associations seemingly driven largely by CMV exposure. While some public TCRs were present in many individuals, most TCR sequences turned up only very rarely across donors. A further reported finding was that TCR beta sequences accurately predicted the HLA-A and HLA-B alleles for most subjects in the first cohort. In an earlier analysis of more than 450 of the donors, most TCR beta V segments were observed in productive rearrangements about 87% or about 30% of the time, broadly matching IMGT annotations. A later genetic analysis reported fewer N-insertions in productive TCRs among donors in an Asian-associated ancestry cluster than the roughly 720-donor mean. When HLA alleles, especially DR and DQ, strongly co-occurred, attributing TCR associations to individual alleles was difficult. The earlier analysis of 587 of the donors excluded roughly 16 rarely observed V segments, including chromosome 9 orphons, because counts were too low. This cohort had only TCR beta chains sequenced, and the lack of alpha or paired-chain data limited which features could be detected. Compared with equally common non-associated chains, HLA-associated TCR beta chains in a later analysis were more clonally expanded and had lower generation probabilities. Immune exposure information for the cohort was limited to CMV serostatus. A later analysis reported that several top co-occurrence clusters appeared linked to parvovirus B19, influenza, CMV and Epstein-Barr virus. Linkage disequilibrium might explain the correlated functional status among segregating V segments, but an unknown experimental factor could not be ruled out. HLA typing was unavailable for some donors at each locus, so association tests used only the typed subset.

Library creation used the immunoSEQ multiplex PCR assay. The multiplex PCR relied on a mix of 60 forward primers for TCR Vbeta segments and 13 reverse primers for TCR Jbeta segments. Amplification of the CDR3 region of rearranged TCR beta genes was performed with a multiplex PCR assay on genomic DNA. Amplified TCR beta libraries were sequenced as 87-base-pair reads on the Illumina HiSeq System. In the original analysis: A later analysis counted about 80 million unique TCR beta chains across the 600 to 850 repertoires, and roughly 9.9 million of these chains were shared by at least two donors. A nearest-neighbor algorithm error-corrected the raw reads and collapsed the reads into unique sequences, merging closely related sequences to remove PCR and sequencing errors. V, D and J gene segments were assigned by aligning CDR3 sequences to IMGT reference sequences. Each retained sequence needed at least a six-nucleotide match to both a V gene segment and a J gene segment. A rearrangement counted as productive if the CDR3 had no stop codons and remained in frame with V and J, and every other rearrangement counted as non-productive. CDR3 was defined according to IMGT convention as the region running from the second conserved V-encoded cysteine to the conserved J-encoded phenylalanine. The earlier analysis of about 590 of the donors excluded sequences that lacked an unambiguous match to a single V gene segment. An earlier analysis of 450 to 650 of the donors called V segments functional above 56.7% productive rearrangements and segregating when the between-donor standard deviation exceeded 5%. A statistical classification framework was developed to diagnose cytomegalovirus status using the catalog of TCR beta chain sequences. In a later analysis, V and J genes were assigned by comparing TCR nucleotide sequences against IMGT/GENE-DB human TR gene sequences. In a later analysis, CDR3 sequences and most-parsimonious VDJ recombination scenarios were assigned using the TCRdist pipeline. In a later analysis, every TCR beta chain was defined by the combination of its CDR3 amino acid sequence and its V-gene family, and reads without a unique V-gene family were dropped. In a later analysis, fewer than 650 highly shared, low-generation-probability nucleotide sequences were removed to address suspected cross-contamination and a sequencing artifact. For each public chain, a later analysis derived a clonal expansion index from normalized ranks of inferred template counts within each repertoire. In a later analysis, generation probabilities were computed using a VDJ recombination model fitted to out-of-frame rearrangements, and the results were checked against IGoR. In a later analysis, TCR-TCR, TCR-HLA and TCR-CMV co-occurrence was scored with hypergeometric tests, and a repertoire-size bias correction was applied to TCR pairs. A later analysis estimated false discovery rates by permuting HLA or CMV assignments 20 times. In a later analysis, co-occurring TCRs were grouped using DBSCAN, and TCRdist sequence similarity was added for clustering within HLA-allele-positive subsets. For co-occurrence clustering, repertoires with fewer than 30,000 or more than 120,000 public chains were excluded, along with roughly 5 repertoires with anomalous nucleotide sharing. TCRdb stores this immuneACCESS table with in-frame sequences only. Part of the clones is absent; in the studies checked, under half of the shortfall reflects unresolved V genes, and no reason is known for the rest. The V and J calls and the clone size are those of that table, but D and trimming were determined from the DNA. This sample is represented by 98,000 or so clones; more than 75% of them were singletons. The top ten clones comprise more than 1.5% of the sample.

The sequenced sample consisted of PBMCs. This sequence originates from a woman aged 40-49 years in good health and CMV-seronegative.

The nucleotides read TGTGCCAGCACCCACTCGCGGGGGTGGGGTGAAAAACTGTTTTTT. Translated, it gives CASTHSRGWGEKLFF. This chain is built from TRBV6-1 and TRBJ1-4; the D gene is perhaps TRBD1, on 5 matching bases. The V and J ends are trimmed by 7 bases and 7 bases, leaving 19 bases between them. There are 15 amino acids in the CDR3, from cysteine to phenylalanine inclusive. Solely the CDR3 DNA is kept, with 45 bases framed from the first base. According to the germline V gene, CDR1 reads MNHNS and CDR2 reads SASEGT.